Listed below are T cell receptor beta chains from one sample, sequenced in a study of T cell changes during pregnancy in multiple sclerosis. The method was immunoSEQ multiplex PCR; TCRdb's version includes in-frame clones alone and lacks a portion of them. Of 90,000 to 120,000 clones listed, less than 95% are singletons. The starting material was peripheral blood, obtained in the third trimester of pregnancy. The receptors were gathered from a female donor in good health, enrolled as a control in a pregnancy study. Both conserved end residues are part of each CDR3. The order of the fields is D gene, V gene, clone size, J gene, CDR3 DNA, CDR3 protein. D genes are given only for firm matches. Some rows have no size entry. The others give once, few or many, or a class for an expanded clone.

D gene: TRBD1; V gene: TRBV6-5; clone size: many; J gene: TRBJ1-2; CDR3 DNA: TGTGCCAGCAGACTGACAGGGGTTAATGGCTACACCTTC; CDR3 protein: CASRLTGVNGYTF
D gene: NA; V gene: TRBV4-2; clone size: NA; J gene: TRBJ2-1; CDR3 DNA: TGTGCCAGCAGCCAAGAACCCCCGGGGTACAATGAGCAGTTCTTC; CDR3 protein: CASSQEPPGYNEQFF
D gene: TRBD1; V gene: TRBV7-9; clone size: once; J gene: TRBJ1-1; CDR3 DNA: TGTGCCAGCAGCTTGGGGCGGGACAGCACTGAAGCTTTCTTT; CDR3 protein: CASSLGRDSTEAFF
D gene: TRBD2; V gene: TRBV4-2; clone size: NA; J gene: TRBJ2-2; CDR3 DNA: TGTGCCAGCAGCCAAGACGGGACTAGCGGGGCCGGGGAGCTGTTTTTT; CDR3 protein: CASSQDGTSGAGELFF
D gene: NA; V gene: TRBV15; clone size: few; J gene: TRBJ2-2; CDR3 DNA: TGTGCCACCAGCAGTCGGTCCTCCGGGGAGCTGTTTTTT; CDR3 protein: CATSSRSSGELFF
D gene: TRBD1; V gene: TRBV7-3; clone size: NA; J gene: TRBJ2-7; CDR3 DNA: TGTGCCAGCAGCAACGACGTACAGGGGGCCTCCTACGAGCAGTACTTC; CDR3 protein: CASSNDVQGASYEQYF
D gene: TRBD1; V gene: TRBV11-2; clone size: few; J gene: TRBJ1-1; CDR3 DNA: TGTGCCAGCAGCGCAGGACAGGGGGTCTCTGAAGCTTTCTTT; CDR3 protein: CASSAGQGVSEAFF
D gene: TRBD1; V gene: TRBV5-3; clone size: NA; J gene: TRBJ1-5; CDR3 DNA: TGTGCCAGAAGCTTGGGGTCAGGGGGCGGCAATCAGCCCCAGCATTTT; CDR3 protein: CARSLGSGGGNQPQHF
D gene: NA; V gene: TRBV29-1; clone size: NA; J gene: TRBJ2-2; CDR3 DNA: TGCAGCGTTGAGGGGTCAGGGTACGGCGGGGAGCTGTTTTTT; CDR3 protein: CSVEGSGYGGELFF
D gene: NA; V gene: TRBV18; clone size: NA; J gene: TRBJ2-6; CDR3 DNA: TGTGCCAGCTCACCGGACACCTCTGGGGCCAACGTCCTGACTTTC; CDR3 protein: CASSPDTSGANVLTF
D gene: NA; V gene: TRBV15; clone size: many; J gene: TRBJ1-4; CDR3 DNA: TGTGCCACCAGCAGAGGCCCGTTAGGGGATGAAAAACTGTTTTTT; CDR3 protein: CATSRGPLGDEKLFF
D gene: NA; V gene: TRBV19; clone size: few; J gene: TRBJ1-2; CDR3 DNA: TGTGCCAGTAGTATCTCACAGCCTTTGGGGCTTGGCTACACCTTC; CDR3 protein: CASSISQPLGLGYTF
D gene: NA; V gene: TRBV2; clone size: few; J gene: TRBJ1-5; CDR3 DNA: TGTGCCAGCAGCAGAGGAGCTATCAATCAGCCCCAGCATTTT; CDR3 protein: CASSRGAINQPQHF
D gene: TRBD2; V gene: TRBV19; clone size: NA; J gene: TRBJ2-5; CDR3 DNA: TGTGCCAGTGATACCGGGACTAGCGGACAAGAGACCCAGTACTTC; CDR3 protein: CASDTGTSGQETQYF
D gene: TRBD1; V gene: TRBV12-5; clone size: NA; J gene: TRBJ2-7; CDR3 DNA: TGTGCTAGTGCTCGACCCGTGGGACAGGGCCACGAGCAGTACTTC; CDR3 protein: CASARPVGQGHEQYF
D gene: TRBD1; V gene: TRBV19; clone size: NA; J gene: TRBJ2-5; CDR3 DNA: TGTGCCAGTAGTATAGTTCGGGGGACAGGCCAGTACCAAGAGACCCAGTACTTC; CDR3 protein: CASSIVRGTGQYQETQYF
D gene: NA; V gene: TRBV2; clone size: NA; J gene: TRBJ1-1; CDR3 DNA: TGTGCCAGCAGTGAAAGTAGGGTAAGGGAGACTGAAGCTTTCTTT; CDR3 protein: CASSESRVRETEAFF
D gene: NA; V gene: TRBV7-9; clone size: NA; J gene: TRBJ1-1; CDR3 DNA: TGTGCCAGCAGATCGGGGGGGTTCCCTGAAGCTTTCTTT; CDR3 protein: CASRSGGFPEAFF
D gene: TRBD1; V gene: TRBV30; clone size: NA; J gene: TRBJ2-5; CDR3 DNA: TGTGCCTGGAGTGTGACAGGGCAAGAGACCCAGTACTTC; CDR3 protein: CAWSVTGQETQYF
D gene: NA; V gene: TRBV5-6; clone size: NA; J gene: TRBJ2-7; CDR3 DNA: TGTGCCAGCAGCTTCCAACGTGTGCAGGGTAGCTACGAGCAGTACTTC; CDR3 protein: CASSFQRVQGSYEQYF
D gene: NA; V gene: TRBV19; clone size: NA; J gene: TRBJ2-7; CDR3 DNA: TGTGCCAGTAGTCCAGACACAGGTAACCTTTACGAGCAGTACTTC; CDR3 protein: CASSPDTGNLYEQYF
D gene: TRBD1; V gene: TRBV19; clone size: NA; J gene: TRBJ1-2; CDR3 DNA: TGTGCCAGTAGTACCGCCGGGACAGGGTGGAACTATGGCTACACCTTC; CDR3 protein: CASSTAGTGWNYGYTF
D gene: TRBD1; V gene: TRBV6-4; clone size: NA; J gene: TRBJ2-3; CDR3 DNA: TGTGCCAGCAGGGAGACAGGGACCAATACGCAGTATTTT; CDR3 protein: CASRETGTNTQYF
D gene: NA; V gene: TRBV18; clone size: NA; J gene: TRBJ1-2; CDR3 DNA: TGTGCCAGCTCACCATCACAGGCAGGGGTTAACTATGGCTACACCTTC; CDR3 protein: CASSPSQAGVNYGYTF
D gene: TRBD2; V gene: TRBV4-1; clone size: NA; J gene: TRBJ2-3; CDR3 DNA: TGCGCCAGCAGCCGAATTGTAAGCGGGGGAGACACAGATACGCAGTATTTT; CDR3 protein: CASSRIVSGGDTDTQYF
D gene: NA; V gene: TRBV27; clone size: NA; J gene: TRBJ1-6; CDR3 DNA: TGTGCCAGCAGTTTATCCCTGAGCTCCTATAATTCACCCCTCCACTTT; CDR3 protein: CASSLSLSSYNSPLHF
D gene: NA; V gene: TRBV7-3; clone size: NA; J gene: TRBJ2-1; CDR3 DNA: TGTGCCAGCAGCTTGGGAGGGGGTGGCAATGAGCAGTTCTTC; CDR3 protein: CASSLGGGGNEQFF
D gene: NA; V gene: TRBV11-3; clone size: NA; J gene: TRBJ2-5; CDR3 DNA: TGTGCCAGCAGCTTCGGCCTCGCGGGACAAGAGACCCAGTACTTC; CDR3 protein: CASSFGLAGQETQYF
D gene: NA; V gene: TRBV5-6; clone size: NA; J gene: TRBJ1-5; CDR3 DNA: TGTGCCAGCAGCTTGGCCGGTTCGGGATTAGGTCAGCCCCAGCATTTT; CDR3 protein: CASSLAGSGLGQPQHF
D gene: TRBD2; V gene: TRBV9; clone size: NA; J gene: TRBJ2-3; CDR3 DNA: TGTGCCAGCAGCGCGGGAACCGGGACTAGCGGCTTCACAGATACGCAGTATTTT; CDR3 protein: CASSAGTGTSGFTDTQYF
D gene: TRBD2; V gene: TRBV7-6; clone size: few; J gene: TRBJ2-5; CDR3 DNA: TGTGCCAGCAGCTTAGGGGGATCCCGGCGGGGGGGTGAGACCCAGTACTTC; CDR3 protein: CASSLGGSRRGGETQYF
D gene: NA; V gene: TRBV30; clone size: few; J gene: TRBJ1-1; CDR3 DNA: TGTGCCTCTCAGGGATGGGGCACTGAAGCTTTCTTT; CDR3 protein: CASQGWGTEAFF
D gene: NA; V gene: TRBV6-5; clone size: NA; J gene: TRBJ1-5; CDR3 DNA: TGTGCCAGCAGCCCCGATAGTTCGGGGAATCAGCCCCAGCATTTT; CDR3 protein: CASSPDSSGNQPQHF
D gene: NA; V gene: TRBV7-3; clone size: NA; J gene: TRBJ1-1; CDR3 DNA: TGTGCCAGCAGCCCGGACTGGAACACTGAAGCTTTCTTT; CDR3 protein: CASSPDWNTEAFF
D gene: NA; V gene: TRBV28; clone size: NA; J gene: TRBJ1-5; CDR3 DNA: TGTGCCAGCAGCACTGCCGGGAGCCCTATAAGTCAGCCCCAGCATTTT; CDR3 protein: CASSTAGSPISQPQHF
D gene: TRBD1; V gene: TRBV7-2; clone size: NA; J gene: TRBJ2-2; CDR3 DNA: TGTGCCAGCAGTCACAGGGGCGGGGAGCTGTTTTTT; CDR3 protein: CASSHRGGELFF
D gene: TRBD1; V gene: TRBV7-9; clone size: NA; J gene: TRBJ1-2; CDR3 DNA: TGTGCCAGCAGCTTAGAGGGTGGCAGGGGGTATGGCTACACCTTC; CDR3 protein: CASSLEGGRGYGYTF
D gene: NA; V gene: TRBV9; clone size: NA; J gene: TRBJ1-1; CDR3 DNA: TGTGCCAGCAGCCCGCACCTGGAGGGGATCACTGAAGCTTTCTTT; CDR3 protein: CASSPHLEGITEAFF
D gene: NA; V gene: TRBV13; clone size: NA; J gene: TRBJ2-7; CDR3 DNA: TGTGCCAGCAGCTTTAGCGTTACCTACGAGCAGTACTTC; CDR3 protein: CASSFSVTYEQYF
D gene: TRBD2; V gene: TRBV7-2; clone size: NA; J gene: TRBJ2-5; CDR3 DNA: TGTGCCAGCAGCTTAGCCCTAGCGGGGGGGCAAGAGACCCAGTACTTC; CDR3 protein: CASSLALAGGQETQYF
D gene: TRBD1; V gene: TRBV4-3; clone size: NA; J gene: TRBJ1-2; CDR3 DNA: TGCGCCAGCAGCCAGTCACGGACAGGGGGTCCGCTCAACTATGGCTACACCTTC; CDR3 protein: CASSQSRTGGPLNYGYTF
D gene: NA; V gene: TRBV5-1; clone size: NA; J gene: TRBJ2-7; CDR3 DNA: TGCGCCAGCAGCTTCGGACAGCTTATGTTCTCCTACGAGCAGTACTTC; CDR3 protein: CASSFGQLMFSYEQYF
D gene: TRBD1; V gene: TRBV7-9; clone size: NA; J gene: TRBJ1-2; CDR3 DNA: TGTGCCAGCAGCTTAGTAAGGCAGGGGGCTAGAAGCTATGGCTACACCTTC; CDR3 protein: CASSLVRQGARSYGYTF
D gene: TRBD1; V gene: TRBV11-2; clone size: NA; J gene: TRBJ2-3; CDR3 DNA: TGTGCCAGCAGCCCCGACAGGGGGGATACGCAGTATTTT; CDR3 protein: CASSPDRGDTQYF
D gene: TRBD1; V gene: TRBV7-8; clone size: NA; J gene: TRBJ2-2; CDR3 DNA: TGTGCCAGCAGCTGGCCGCTCAAACCTGGACAGGGGAGCACCGGGGAGCTGTTTTTT; CDR3 protein: CASSWPLKPGQGSTGELFF
D gene: NA; V gene: TRBV13; clone size: NA; J gene: TRBJ1-1; CDR3 DNA: TGTGCCAGCAGCTTAGTGGCAGGGAACACTGAAGCTTTCTTT; CDR3 protein: CASSLVAGNTEAFF
D gene: TRBD2; V gene: TRBV9; clone size: NA; J gene: TRBJ2-1; CDR3 DNA: TGTGCCAGCAGCGTAGTGGCTAGCGGGAGCTCCTACAATGAGCAGTTCTTC; CDR3 protein: CASSVVASGSSYNEQFF
D gene: NA; V gene: TRBV9; clone size: NA; J gene: TRBJ1-2; CDR3 DNA: TGTGCCAGCAGCCCACAGGGAGGGAACTATGGCTACACCTTC; CDR3 protein: CASSPQGGNYGYTF
D gene: NA; V gene: TRBV13; clone size: once; J gene: TRBJ2-7; CDR3 DNA: TGTGCCAGCAGCTCACGCGTTGGCTCCTACGAGCAGTACTTC; CDR3 protein: CASSSRVGSYEQYF
D gene: TRBD1; V gene: TRBV5-1; clone size: once; J gene: TRBJ2-5; CDR3 DNA: TGCGCCAGCAGCCCACGGACAGGGGGGACGGAGACCCAGTACTTC; CDR3 protein: CASSPRTGGTETQYF
D gene: NA; V gene: TRBV30; clone size: once; J gene: TRBJ1-1; CDR3 DNA: TGTGCAAGCGGCATGAACACTGAAGCTTTCTTT; CDR3 protein: CASGMNTEAFF
D gene: NA; V gene: TRBV7-9; clone size: few; J gene: TRBJ1-6; CDR3 DNA: TGTGCCAGCAGCCTGGACAATTTCGGATCACCCCTCCACTTT; CDR3 protein: CASSLDNFGSPLHF
D gene: NA; V gene: TRBV6-5; clone size: NA; J gene: TRBJ1-1; CDR3 DNA: TGTGCCAGCAGTTACCGCGGGCCAGACACTGAAGCTTTCTTT; CDR3 protein: CASSYRGPDTEAFF
D gene: TRBD1; V gene: TRBV7-9; clone size: few; J gene: TRBJ1-1; CDR3 DNA: TGTGCCAGCAGCTACCCGCAGGGGGACACTGAAGCTTTCTTT; CDR3 protein: CASSYPQGDTEAFF
D gene: TRBD1; V gene: TRBV15; clone size: NA; J gene: TRBJ1-1; CDR3 DNA: TGTGCCACCAGCAGAGGGACAGGGGGGAACACTGAAGCTTTCTTT; CDR3 protein: CATSRGTGGNTEAFF
D gene: NA; V gene: TRBV4-1; clone size: NA; J gene: TRBJ2-3; CDR3 DNA: TGCGCCAGCAGCCAAGCGCCCCTAGCGTCAGATACGCAGTATTTT; CDR3 protein: CASSQAPLASDTQYF
D gene: NA; V gene: TRBV30; clone size: once; J gene: TRBJ2-5; CDR3 DNA: TGTGCCTGGAGTAAGGGAATTCTACCGGACTGGGACACCCGGGAGACCCAGTACTTC; CDR3 protein: CAWSKGILPDWDTRETQYF
D gene: NA; V gene: TRBV6-4; clone size: once; J gene: TRBJ1-1; CDR3 DNA: TGTGCCAGCAGTGACTCTGAGGGTAGTGAAGCTTTCTTT; CDR3 protein: CASSDSEGSEAFF